These 10 T cell receptor beta chains were sequenced from one sample in a study of CD8 T cells in ankylosing spondylitis. MiXCR was run by TCRdb on the 5' RACE reads, yielding one entry per CDR3 protein. The data hold 35,000 or so distinct CDR3 sequences, with more than 15% observed a single time. Sequencing was performed on blood. These receptors were collected from a male donor with ankylosing spondylitis or in good health (not recorded which).

This clonotype was counted only a few times. The rearrangement joins TRBV20-1 to TRBJ2-3, with D possibly matching TRBD2 (7 bases). V lost 0 bases and J lost 3, with 16 bases in between. The germline gives CDR1 DFQATT, CDR2 SNEGSKA (reference sequence). The CDR3 runs to 16 residues. For the CDR3, the DNA is TGCAGTGCTAGAGATCCGGCGGGGGCGATGACAGATACGCAGTATTTT. It yields the protein CSARDPAGAMTDTQYF.

This clonotype was observed a few times. The CDR3 is CASSLQEKLFF. CDR3 bases: TGCGCCAGCAGCCTGCAGGAAAAACTGTTTTTT. The chain carries TRBV4-3 and TRBJ1-4, with D unresolved. Germline V gene data show CDR1 as LGHNA and CDR2 as YSLEER. The CDR3 is made up of 11 amino acids. Trimming took 4 bases from V and 8 from J, leaving 5 bases between them.

Only a few counts were recorded for this clonotype. The chain couples TRBV6-2 or TRBV6-3 to TRBJ2-1, with unresolved D. This CDR3 is built from 15 residues. From germline, CDR1 is MNHEY and CDR2 SVGEGT. With 0 bases removed from V and 6 bases from J, the gap between germline ends came to 12 bases. CDR3 nucleotides: TGTGCCAGCAGTTACTCCGGTGGGAAACTCAATGAGCAGTTCTTC. Translated, it gives CASSYSGGKLNEQFF.

At least ten counts were recorded for this clonotype. V gene TRBV7-2 combines with J gene TRBJ1-2; D remains ambiguous. Trimming took off 4 bases at V and 4 bases at J, with 13 bases between the two ends. The germline V gene encodes CDR1 SGHTA and CDR2 FQGNSA. The CDR3 loop spans 14 amino acids. DNA for the CDR3: TGTGCCAGCAGCTCCACCGGAGGCCGCTATGGCTACACCTTC. This gives the protein CASSSTGGRYGYTF.

Only a few counts were recorded for this clonotype. The chain is built from TRBV5-1 and TRBJ2-7; 7 bases are shared with TRBD1. There are 14 residues in the CDR3. CDR1 and CDR2 from the germline V gene are SGHRS and YFSETQ. The junction had 4 bases not matched to a gene; V was cut back by 4 bases and J by 0 bases. The CDR3 DNA reads as TGCGCCAGCAGCAGCACAGGGGCCTCCTACGAGCAGTACTTC. Translating it yields CASSSTGASYEQYF.

The chain recombines TRBV7-2 with TRBJ1-5; D not certain. This CDR3 region has 15 residues. CDR1 and CDR2 (germline): SGHTA, FQGNSA. V was shortened by 2 bases and J by 0 bases, with 8 bases between the two germline ends. CDR3 nucleotide sequence: TGTGCCAGCAGCTTACTGCCGGTTAGCAATCAGCCCCAGCATTTT. It is translated as CASSLLPVSNQPQHF.

The chain combines TRBV29-1 with TRBJ2-7; perhaps TRBD1 as D (6 bases). Deletions cut 1 base from V and 5 bases from J, with 12 bases between. CDR3 size: 13 residues. Germline lookup yields CDR1 SQVTM and CDR2 ANQGSEA. The CDR3 coding sequence is TGCAGCGTTGAAGGGGCGGCAGGGGACGAGCAGTACTTC. As protein: CSVEGAAGDEQYF.

The rearrangement joins TRBV28 to TRBJ2-5; unclear D gene. The V and J ends lost 5 bases and 4 bases respectively, with 11 bases between them. The CDR3 has 13 residues. Germline V CDR1 and CDR2: MDHEN, SYDVKM. The CDR3: CASSLLTPETQYF. The CDR3 DNA is TGTGCCAGCAGTCTGTTGACACCAGAGACCCAGTACTTC.

In this sample, this clonotype turned up a few times. The V gene is TRBV27, the J gene TRBJ2-7; TRBD1 matches 7 bases. Germline V CDR1 and CDR2: MNHEY, SMNVEV (reference sequence). V trimming: 2 bases; J trimming: 4 bases; junction bases outside the gene matches: 5. The CDR3 contains 14 residues. The CDR3 protein is CASSLRGQVYEQYF. The CDR3 DNA sequence: TGTGCCAGCAGTTTAAGAGGACAGGTTTACGAGCAGTACTTC.

This clonotype was counted a few times. The rearrangement links TRBV6-6 to TRBJ2-3; 7 bases agree with TRBD1. CDR3 length equals 18 residues. CDR1 and CDR2 from the germline V gene are MNHNY and SVGAGI (reference sequence). With V trimmed by 3 bases and J by 5 bases, 17 bases remained unmatched. Written as DNA, the CDR3 is TGTGCCAGCAGTTATTTTAGCGCAGGGGCACCAGGGGGAGATACGCAGTATTTT. This codes for CASSYFSAGAPGGDTQYF.